This TCR beta chain was profiled in a study of high-grade serous ovarian cancer treatment subgroups. On the study more broadly: On average, approximately 15,000 reads and roughly 7,000 unique TCR beta rearrangements were obtained per sample.

Comments on this clone: Antigen: not known.

Study-level findings and limits: TCR relatedness rose with neoantigen level and trended with mutation load.

Assay used: immunoSEQ multiplex PCR; TCRdb lists only in-frame clones, some missing. Of fewer than 35,000 clones detected, approximately 79% appear once; the ten largest clones hold 2.1%. Tumor samples were obtained before definitive surgery or chemotherapy. CDR3 length: 13 residues. Trimming took 3 bases from V and 3 from J, leaving 8 bases between them. Germline CDR1 LNHDA, CDR2 SQIVND (reference sequence). The genes are TRBV19 and TRBJ1-1; unclear D gene. Sequencing was carried out using tumor tissue. This receptor was taken from a human donor with high-grade serous ovarian cancer. Here the CDR3 DNA reads TGTGCCAGTAGTATGAGCGGGGACACTGAAGCTTTCTTT. Protein: CASSMSGDTEAFF. The whole variable domain, remainder taken from reference TRBV19 and TRBJ1-1, is DGGITQSPKYLFRKEGQNVTLSCEQNLNHDAMYWYRQDPGQGLRLIYYSQIVNDFQKGDIAEGYSVSREKKESFPLTVTSAQKNPTAFYLCASSMSGDTEAFFGQGTRLTVV.